Listed here are 3 T cell receptor beta chains from one sample, sequenced in a study of kidney transplant recipient with SARS-CoV-2 infection. A single record per CDR3 protein comes from TCRdb applying MiXCR to the reads. The sample lists approximately 250,000 distinct CDR3 sequences; around 30% were seen once. Specimen: a blood sample, collected at baseline and between days 110 and 120 from a kidney transplant recipient. The source of these receptors is a male patient between 25 and 39 years old who had COVID-19 and was a kidney transplant recipient. Some T cells may arise from the graft donor.

At least ten counts were recorded for this clonotype. V and J are TRBV5-1 and TRBJ2-7, with a weak D call TRBD2 (7 bases). The V gene lost 0 bases and the J gene lost 1 base, with 14 bases spanning the gap. CDR3 length: 16 amino acids. Germline V CDR1 and CDR2: SGHRS, YFSETQ. The CDR3 protein is CASSLAGGGISYEQYF. Here the CDR3 DNA reads TGCGCCAGCAGCTTGGCCGGCGGGGGCATTTCCTACGAGCAGTACTTC.

This clonotype was detected only a few times. The chain carries TRBV20-1 and TRBJ2-3, with 8 bases fitting TRBD1. V was clipped by 3 bases and J by 0 bases; unmatched bases: 2. The CDR3 runs 14 residues. The V gene's germline CDR1 is DFQATT and CDR2 SNEGSKA (reference sequence). The CDR3 DNA is TGCAGTGCTAGGTACAGGGGGAGCACAGATACGCAGTATTTT. Its translation is CSARYRGSTDTQYF.

The sample holds many counts of this clonotype. V gene TRBV5-6 combines with J gene TRBJ2-2; D unresolved. V lost 4 bases, J lost 1 base, and 14 bases lay in between. Germline lookup yields CDR1 SGHDT and CDR2 YYEEEE. This CDR3 is 16 amino acids long. The CDR3 reads CASSPETARNTGELFF. The DNA for the CDR3 is TGTGCCAGCAGCCCTGAGACGGCCAGGAACACCGGGGAGCTGTTTTTT. Based on the CDR3 plus reference TRBV5-6 and TRBJ2-2, the full variable domain is DAGVTQSPTHLIKTRGQQVTLRCSPKSGHDTVSWYQQALGQGPQFIFQYYEEEERQRGNFPDRFSGHQFPNYSSELNVNALLLGDSALYLCASSPETARNTGELFFGEGSRLTVL.